The clone carrying this T cell receptor (beta chain) showed up just once. This sample is part of a study of radiotherapy plus CTLA-4 blockade in lung cancer. Sequencing used immunoSEQ multiplex PCR; TCRdb keeps in-frame clones, though not all of them. This table holds approximately 85,000 clones, approximately 84% found once. The source was peripheral blood, collected from a patient treated with radiotherapy plus ipilimumab. The sequence derives from a human donor with non-small cell lung cancer who had a partial response to radiotherapy plus ipilimumab.

The CDR3 region is CASSLAWGGEAFF. The CDR3 DNA is TGTGCCAGCAGCTTAGCGTGGGGGGGTGAAGCTTTCTTT. The gene calls are TRBV7-9 and TRBJ1-1; perhaps TRBD1 as D (5 bases). V dropped 0 bases and J dropped 7 bases, with 9 bases sitting between them. The germline V gene has CDR1 SEHNR and CDR2 FQNEAQ (reference sequence). The CDR3 has 13 residues.